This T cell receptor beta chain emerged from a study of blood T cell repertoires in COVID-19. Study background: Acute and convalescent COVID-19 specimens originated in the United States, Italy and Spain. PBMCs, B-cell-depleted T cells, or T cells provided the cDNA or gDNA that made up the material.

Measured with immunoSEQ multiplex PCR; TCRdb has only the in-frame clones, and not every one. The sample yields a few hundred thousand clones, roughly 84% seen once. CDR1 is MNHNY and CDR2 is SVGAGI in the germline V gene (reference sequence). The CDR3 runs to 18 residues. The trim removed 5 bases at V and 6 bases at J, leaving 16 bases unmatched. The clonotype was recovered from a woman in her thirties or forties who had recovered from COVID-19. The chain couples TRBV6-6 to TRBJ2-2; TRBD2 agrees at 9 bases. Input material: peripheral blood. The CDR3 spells CASSRTQPGLASPGELFF. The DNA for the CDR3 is TGTGCCAGCAGTCGTACACAACCGGGACTAGCCTCACCCGGGGAGCTGTTTTTT.